These T cell receptor beta chains were read from a single sample in a study of control samples from healthy donors and cancer patients. Produced via immunoSEQ multiplex PCR; TCRdb's table is partial and in-frame only. The sample has 70,000 to 95,000 clones; approximately 89% are singletons. The sequencing sample was made of blood. These receptor sequences come from a man aged 45 to 65 in good health. The CDR3 runs from the conserved cysteine through the conserved F or W.

V gene,CDR3 protein
TRBV6-2/TRBV6-3,CASSYLTASGNTIYF
TRBV5-6,CASSFDRGTDTQYF
TRBV7-2,CASSWVGTDTYEQYF
TRBV5-1,CASSKDRGNSYNEQFF
TRBV7-6,CASSIRIRVGETQYF
TRBV29-1,CSFSDRVSYGYTF
TRBV7-7,CASSPSSGGADETQYF
TRBV15,CATSRDGGSAGELFF
TRBV6-2/TRBV6-3,CASSSYSSSGARSYNEQFF
TRBV11-3,CASSFGSVPSIPYEQYF
TRBV12-3/TRBV12-4,CASSPRQGSEQYF
TRBV9,CASSDRPGGNTIYF
TRBV12-2,CASRLDNQGARGYTF
TRBV7-9,CASSRTGPTNEKLFF
TRBV27,CASSLFSGEGVDTQYF
TRBV7-2,CASSPRQGQNSPLHF
TRBV9,CASSNRQGQPLSGNTIYF
TRBV2,CASTRERGYNEQFF
TRBV5-6,CASSLLRWQPMNTEAFF
TRBV9,CASSVGGSSSYNEQFF
TRBV18,CASSPDRNYGYTF
TRBV19,CASSLIKADNQPQHF
TRBV6-5,CASSPTLGNTEAFF
TRBV6-5,CASSSTGAIIGETQYF
TRBV9,CASSMYRGSPEAFF
TRBV5-1,CASSFPGTSGGNEQFF
TRBV7-7,CASSSGQGVEDTQYF
TRBV7-9,CASSLRGVGTGELFF
TRBV2,CASRRNRAENTEAFF
TRBV5-1,CASSLDPGQVYGYTF
TRBV24-1,CATGGSTDTQYF
TRBV7-3,CASSLRGLTGELFF
TRBV19,CASSNYANTEAFF
TRBV4-3,CASSLRTSGSSYNEQFF
TRBV5-4,CASSLYGQMGKEAFF
TRBV27,CARGDEETQYF
TRBV7-2,CASRRDYGYTF
TRBV6-6,CASSYKTGPSNQPQHF
TRBV20-1,CSASRENYGYTF
TRBV5-4,CASSLPTTNGELFF
TRBV4-2,CASSQEPGTVHNEQFF
TRBV20-1,CSASVAGTSGSYEQYF
TRBV5-1,CASSFTSGGTRKRETQYF
TRBV7-8,CASSLLREGHGELFF
TRBV11-2,CASSSLKRLAGTPKEQFF